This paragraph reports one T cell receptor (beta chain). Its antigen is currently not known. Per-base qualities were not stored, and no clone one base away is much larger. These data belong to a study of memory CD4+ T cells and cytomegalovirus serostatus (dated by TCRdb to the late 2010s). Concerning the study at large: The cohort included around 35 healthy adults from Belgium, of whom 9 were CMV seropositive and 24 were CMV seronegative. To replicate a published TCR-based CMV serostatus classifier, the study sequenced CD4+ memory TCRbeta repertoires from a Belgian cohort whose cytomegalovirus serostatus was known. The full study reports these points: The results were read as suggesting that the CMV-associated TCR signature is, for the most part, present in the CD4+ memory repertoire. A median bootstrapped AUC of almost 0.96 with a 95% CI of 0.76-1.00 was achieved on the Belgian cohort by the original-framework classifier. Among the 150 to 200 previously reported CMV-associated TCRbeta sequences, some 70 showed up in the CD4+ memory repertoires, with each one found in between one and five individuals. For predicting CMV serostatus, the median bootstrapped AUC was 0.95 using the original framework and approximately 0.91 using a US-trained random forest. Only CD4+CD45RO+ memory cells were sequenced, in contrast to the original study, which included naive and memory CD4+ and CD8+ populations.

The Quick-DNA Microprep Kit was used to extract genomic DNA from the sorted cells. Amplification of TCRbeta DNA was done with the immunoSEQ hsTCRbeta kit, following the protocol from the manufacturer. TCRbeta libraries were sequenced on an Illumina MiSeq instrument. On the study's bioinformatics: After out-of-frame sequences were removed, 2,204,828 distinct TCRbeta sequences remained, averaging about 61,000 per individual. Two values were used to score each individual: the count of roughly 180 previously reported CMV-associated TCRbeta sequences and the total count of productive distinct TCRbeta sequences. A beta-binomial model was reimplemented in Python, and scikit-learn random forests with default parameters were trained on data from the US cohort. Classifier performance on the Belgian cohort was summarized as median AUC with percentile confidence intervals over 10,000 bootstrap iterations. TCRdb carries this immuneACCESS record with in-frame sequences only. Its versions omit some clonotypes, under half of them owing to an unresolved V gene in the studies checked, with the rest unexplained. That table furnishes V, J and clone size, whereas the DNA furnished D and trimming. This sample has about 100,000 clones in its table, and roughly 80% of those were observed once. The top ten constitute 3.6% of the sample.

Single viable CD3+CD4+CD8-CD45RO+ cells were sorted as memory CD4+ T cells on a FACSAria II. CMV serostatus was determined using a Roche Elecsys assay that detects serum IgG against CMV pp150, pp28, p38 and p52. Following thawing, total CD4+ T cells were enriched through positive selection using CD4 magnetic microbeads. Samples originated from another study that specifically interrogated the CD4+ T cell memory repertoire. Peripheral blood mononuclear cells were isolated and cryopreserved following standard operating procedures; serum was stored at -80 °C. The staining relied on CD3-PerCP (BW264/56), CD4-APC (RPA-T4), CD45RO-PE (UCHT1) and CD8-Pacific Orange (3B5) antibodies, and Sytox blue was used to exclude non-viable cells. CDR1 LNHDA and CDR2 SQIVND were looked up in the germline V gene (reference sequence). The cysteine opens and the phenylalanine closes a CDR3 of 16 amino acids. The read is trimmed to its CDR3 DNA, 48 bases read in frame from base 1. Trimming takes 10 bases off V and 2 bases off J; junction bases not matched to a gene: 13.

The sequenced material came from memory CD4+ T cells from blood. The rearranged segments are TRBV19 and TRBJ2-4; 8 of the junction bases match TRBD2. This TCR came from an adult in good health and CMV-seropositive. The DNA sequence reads TGTGCCACCGAGAACTGGCTAGCGGGCCCCAAAAACATTCAGTACTTC. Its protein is CATENWLAGPKNIQYF.